This T cell receptor (beta chain) comes out of a study of OX40 agonist ivuxolimab in advanced cancers. About the study: The patients' treatment was ivuxolimab, an agonistic anti-OX40 (CD134) antibody. Three patients got partial responses; one had hepatocellular carcinoma and two had cutaneous melanoma.

With baseline, cycle 4 day 1, and cycle 7 day 1 as timepoints, blood was sampled. Some clones are missing from TCRdb's copy, which holds only in-frame ones; the method was immunoSEQ multiplex PCR. The sample has approximately 84,000 clones, 65% to 90% seen once. Trimming removed 5 bases at V and 0 bases at J, with 9 bases between. The germline CDR1 and CDR2 sequences are LNHDA and SQIVND (reference sequence). This CDR3 has 14 residues. Sample: CD4+ or CD8+ T cells sorted from blood, taken in a trial of the OX40 agonist ivuxolimab. V is TRBV19 and J is TRBJ2-3, with D unresolved. This TCR came from an adult with an advanced solid tumor such as melanoma, head and neck, liver or kidney cancer. CDR3 in DNA: TGTGCCAGTAGTGGGCTGGCTAGCACAGATACGCAGTATTTT. Its translation: CASSGLASTDTQYF.